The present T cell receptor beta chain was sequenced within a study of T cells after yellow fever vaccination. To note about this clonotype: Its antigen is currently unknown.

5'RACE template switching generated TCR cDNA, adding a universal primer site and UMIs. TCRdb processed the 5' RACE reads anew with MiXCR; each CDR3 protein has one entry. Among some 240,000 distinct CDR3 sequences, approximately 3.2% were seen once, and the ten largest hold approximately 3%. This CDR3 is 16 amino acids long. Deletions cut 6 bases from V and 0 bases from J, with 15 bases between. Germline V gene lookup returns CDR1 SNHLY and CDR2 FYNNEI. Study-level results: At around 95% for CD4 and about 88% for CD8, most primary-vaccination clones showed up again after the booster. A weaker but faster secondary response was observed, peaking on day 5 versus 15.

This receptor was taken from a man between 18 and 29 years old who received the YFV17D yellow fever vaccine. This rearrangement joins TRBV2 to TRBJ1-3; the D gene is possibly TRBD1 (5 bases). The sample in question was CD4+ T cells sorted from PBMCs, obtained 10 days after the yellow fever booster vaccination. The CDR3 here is CASSATGGTSGNTIYF. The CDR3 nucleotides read TGTGCCAGCAGCGCCACGGGGGGAACCTCTGGAAACACCATATATTTT.